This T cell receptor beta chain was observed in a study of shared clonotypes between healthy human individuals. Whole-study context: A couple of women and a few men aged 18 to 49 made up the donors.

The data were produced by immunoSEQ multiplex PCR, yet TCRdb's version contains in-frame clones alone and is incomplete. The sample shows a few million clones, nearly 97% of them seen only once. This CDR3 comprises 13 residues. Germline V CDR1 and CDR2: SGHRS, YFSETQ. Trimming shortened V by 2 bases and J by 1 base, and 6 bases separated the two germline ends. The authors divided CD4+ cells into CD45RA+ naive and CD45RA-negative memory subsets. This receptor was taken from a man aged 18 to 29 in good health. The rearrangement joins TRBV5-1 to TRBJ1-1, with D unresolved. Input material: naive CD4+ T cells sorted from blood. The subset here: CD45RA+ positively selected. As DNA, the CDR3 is TGCGCCAGCAGCTTTAACACGAACACTGAAGCTTTCTTT. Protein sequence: CASSFNTNTEAFF.